These 9 T cell receptor beta chains came from one sample sequenced in a study of blood T cell repertoires in COVID-19. Produced via immunoSEQ multiplex PCR; TCRdb's table is partial and in-frame only. The sample has under 200,000 clones, approximately 82% seen once. Sequencing was carried out using PBMCs or T cells enriched from blood (not recorded which). The receptors come from a woman aged 45-59 years in a cohort exposed to, infected with or recovered from COVID-19 (not recorded which).

CDR3 DNA sequence: TGTGCCAGCAGCTTGGTTCTGGGACAGGGAGGTCAGCCCCAGCATTTT. This sequence encodes CASSLVLGQGGQPQHF. The chain combines TRBV5-5 with TRBJ1-5, with TRBD1 matching 9 bases. Germline CDR1 SGHKS, CDR2 YYEKEE (reference sequence). The CDR3 has 16 residues. The V segment lost 0 bases and the J segment 6 bases; nucleotides outside the gene matches: 7.

The CDR3 region is CASGQQGRANYGYTF. The CDR3 bases are TGTGCCAGCGGACAACAGGGAAGAGCTAACTATGGCTACACCTTC. V and J are TRBV6-1 and TRBJ1-2; perhaps TRBD1 as D (6 bases). Germline V gives CDR1 MNHNS, CDR2 SASEGT. With 8 bases removed from V and 0 bases from J, the gap between germline ends came to 16 bases. CDR3 length equals 15 residues.

The V and J genes are TRBV27 and TRBJ1-1, with 7 bases aligning to TRBD1. Trimming removed 2 bases from V and 1 base from J; junction bases left unmatched: 4. The CDR3 length is 15 residues. Germline lookup yields CDR1 MNHEY and CDR2 SMNVEV (reference sequence). CDR3: CASSLEGAGNTEAFF. CDR3 in DNA: TGTGCCAGCAGTTTAGAGGGGGCGGGGAACACTGAAGCTTTCTTT.

The V and J genes are TRBV2 and TRBJ2-1, with D possibly being TRBD2 (7 bases). CDR3 length equals 15 residues. The V and J ends lost 4 bases and 2 bases respectively, with 12 bases between them. Germline CDR1 and CDR2: SNHLY and FYNNEI. For the CDR3, the DNA is TGTGCCAGCAGTGGGGGGGCGGGGGCCTACAATGAGCAGTTCTTC. This translates into CASSGGAGAYNEQFF.

V usage is TRBV7-9 and J usage is TRBJ1-1; D not resolved. V lost 5 bases and J lost 4, with 23 bases in between. CDR3 size: 17 residues. Germline V gene lookup returns CDR1 SEHNR and CDR2 FQNEAQ (reference sequence). This CDR3 reads CASSRLRDRAGSTEAFF. As DNA, the CDR3 is TGTGCCAGCAGCCGCTTAAGGGATCGGGCGGGGTCCACTGAAGCTTTCTTT.

The chain employs TRBV5-1 and TRBJ2-2, with TRBD1 matching over 9 bases. Germline-derived CDR1 and CDR2 are SGHRS and YFSETQ. The ends lost 3 bases at V and 5 bases at J; junction bases unmatched: 5. This CDR3 is 15 amino acids long. The CDR3 region has the DNA TGCGCCAGCAGCTCCGGGACAGGGAGAACCGGGGAGCTGTTTTTT. It codes for CASSSGTGRTGELFF.

V and J are TRBV7-9 and TRBJ1-1; 7 positions agree with TRBD1. Germline V gives CDR1 SEHNR, CDR2 FQNEAQ (reference sequence). The CDR3 covers 14 residues. Germline trimming cut 2 bases from V and 2 bases from J; bases unmatched to any gene: 2. CDR3 in amino acids: CASSLRDRNTEAFF. CDR3 nucleotides: TGTGCCAGCAGCTTAAGGGACAGAAACACTGAAGCTTTCTTT.

The rearrangement links TRBV19 to TRBJ2-2, with unresolved D. Germline CDR1 LNHDA, CDR2 SQIVND (reference sequence). The CDR3 spans 16 residues. V lost 3 bases, J lost 0 bases, and 11 bases lay in between. The CDR3 loop is CASSINSKANTGELFF. The CDR3 coding sequence is TGTGCCAGTAGTATTAACAGTAAGGCGAACACCGGGGAGCTGTTTTTT.

V is TRBV21-1 and J is TRBJ2-3; the listed D gene, TRBD1, was not tested against the DNA. TRBV21-1 is annotated as a pseudogene. The CDR3 covers 14 residues. The CDR3 region has the DNA TGTGCCAGCAGCAAAGGACAGCGCACAGATACGCAGTATTTT. This sequence encodes CASSKGQRTDTQYF.